The clone carrying this T cell receptor beta chain was observed at least ten times. The antigen is unknown. This record comes from a study of breast tumors, draining lymph nodes, adjacent tissues. Whole-study results and caveats: Tumor TCR diversity was below lymph nodes but above nontumor tissue. Findings are consistent with lymph node origin and intratumoral expansion of most tumor T cells.

TCRdb re-called the multiplex PCR reads through MiXCR, storing one row per CDR3 protein. The table shows 270,000 or so distinct CDR3 sequences, with around 31% occurring only once. The V end was cut by 3 bases, the J end by 5 bases, with 3 bases between. Per the germline V gene, CDR1 is LNHDA and CDR2 is SQIVND (reference sequence). The CDR3 sequence is 11 residues long. Breast cancer patients provided tissue from their axillary draining lymph nodes. Sequenced sample: axillary lymph node tissue. This clonotype was sampled from a female donor with breast cancer. Some clones in this sample may be carry-over from other donors' samples. This chain links TRBV19 with TRBJ2-3; D ambiguous. The DNA of the CDR3 is TGTGCCAGTAGTATGGGAGATACGCAGTATTTT. Its protein product is CASSMGDTQYF.